The rows below give T cell receptor beta chains drawn from one sample of a study of blood T cells in healthy people across ages. TCRdb fed the 5' RACE reads into MiXCR, producing one record per CDR3 protein. Of over 1,500,000 distinct CDR3 sequences in the sample, roughly two fifths were seen once. The sequenced material came from blood. These receptor sequences come from a human donor in good health. Both conserved end residues are part of each CDR3. A D gene is named only where the DNA matches it firmly. Clone size is stated in some rows and not others, as once, few, many or a class when expanded.

v_call: TRBV7-2
d_call: TRBD1
clone_size: -
j_call: TRBJ2-1
cdr3_nt: TGTGCCAGCAGCTTTGACAGGGAAGGCTACAATGAGCAGTTCTTC
cdr3_aa: CASSFDREGYNEQFF

v_call: TRBV29-1
d_call: TRBD2
clone_size: once
j_call: TRBJ2-1
cdr3_nt: TGCAGCGTTGTTACAGCGGGGATTGAGACCCAGTTCTTC
cdr3_aa: CSVVTAGIETQFF

v_call: TRBV7-2
d_call: TRBD1
clone_size: -
j_call: TRBJ2-1
cdr3_nt: TGTGCCAGCAGCCAGGGGACAGGACAGTTCTTC
cdr3_aa: CASSQGTGQFF

v_call: TRBV13
d_call: -
clone_size: -
j_call: TRBJ1-1
cdr3_nt: TGTGCCAGCAGCTTAGGCTTCGGACAGCGGCAAGCTTTCTTT
cdr3_aa: CASSLGFGQRQAFF

v_call: TRBV20-1
d_call: -
clone_size: -
j_call: TRBJ2-3
cdr3_nt: TGCAGTGCAGAAACGGCAGGGGGGAACACAGATACGCAGTATTTT
cdr3_aa: CSAETAGGNTDTQYF

v_call: TRBV6-5
d_call: TRBD1
clone_size: -
j_call: TRBJ1-2
cdr3_nt: TGTGCCAGCAAGAAACAGGGGGCGAATGGCTACACCTTC
cdr3_aa: CASKKQGANGYTF

v_call: TRBV12-3/TRBV12-4
d_call: -
clone_size: many
j_call: TRBJ2-1
cdr3_nt: TGTGCCAGCAGCTCGCCCGGGACGTATTCCTACAATGAGCAGTTCTTC
cdr3_aa: CASSSPGTYSYNEQFF

v_call: TRBV27
d_call: -
clone_size: -
j_call: TRBJ2-3
cdr3_nt: TGTGCCAGCAGTGGCGACCCCCTGGTCACAGATACGCAGTATTTT
cdr3_aa: CASSGDPLVTDTQYF

v_call: TRBV20-1
d_call: TRBD1
clone_size: once
j_call: TRBJ2-4
cdr3_nt: TGCAGTGCTAGGCCAGGGGGAGTGAATGAGCAGTACTTC
cdr3_aa: CSARPGGVNEQYF

v_call: TRBV9
d_call: -
clone_size: -
j_call: TRBJ2-3
cdr3_nt: TGTGCCAGCAGCGTAGGGGCAGGGACCACAGATACGCAGTATTTT
cdr3_aa: CASSVGAGTTDTQYF

v_call: TRBV7-3
d_call: -
clone_size: few
j_call: TRBJ2-3
cdr3_nt: TGTGCCAGCAGCTTAATGGTCCGGGATACGCAGTATTTT
cdr3_aa: CASSLMVRDTQYF

v_call: TRBV7-8
d_call: -
clone_size: -
j_call: TRBJ2-5
cdr3_nt: TGTGCCAGCAGCTTACTTGTGGACCCTACATCCCAAGAGACCCAGTACTTC
cdr3_aa: CASSLLVDPTSQETQYF